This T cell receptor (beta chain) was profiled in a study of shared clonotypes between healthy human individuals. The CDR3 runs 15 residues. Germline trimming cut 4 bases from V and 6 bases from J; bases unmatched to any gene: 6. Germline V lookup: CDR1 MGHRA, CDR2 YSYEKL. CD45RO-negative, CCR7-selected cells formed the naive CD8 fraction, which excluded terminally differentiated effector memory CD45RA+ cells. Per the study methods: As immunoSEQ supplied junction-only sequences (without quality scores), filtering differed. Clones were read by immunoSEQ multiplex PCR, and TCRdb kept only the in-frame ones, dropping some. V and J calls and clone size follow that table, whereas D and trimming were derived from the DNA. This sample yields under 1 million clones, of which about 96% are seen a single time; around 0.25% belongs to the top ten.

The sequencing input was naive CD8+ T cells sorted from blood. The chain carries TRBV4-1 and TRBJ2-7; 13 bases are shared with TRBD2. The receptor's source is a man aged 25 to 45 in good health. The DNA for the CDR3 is TGCGCCAGCAGCCCCCGACTAGCGGGAGGTAGCGAGCAGTACTTC. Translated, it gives CASSPRLAGGSEQYF.